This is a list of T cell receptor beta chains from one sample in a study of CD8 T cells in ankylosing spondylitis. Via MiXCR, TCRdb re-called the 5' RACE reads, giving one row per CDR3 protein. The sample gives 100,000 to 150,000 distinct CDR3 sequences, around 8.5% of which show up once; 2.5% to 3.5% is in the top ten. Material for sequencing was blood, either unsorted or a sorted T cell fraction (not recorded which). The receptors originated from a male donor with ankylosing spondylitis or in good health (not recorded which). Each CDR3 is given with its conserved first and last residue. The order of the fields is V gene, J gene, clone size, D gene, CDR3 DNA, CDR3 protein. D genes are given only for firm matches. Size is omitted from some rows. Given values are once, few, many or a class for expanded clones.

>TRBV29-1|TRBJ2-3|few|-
TGCAGCGTGGCGGCTTCTAGCACAGATACGCAGTATTTT
CSVAASSTDTQYF
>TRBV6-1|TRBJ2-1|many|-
TGTGCCAGCAAGGCGTCCGGTAGGCTCTACAATGAGCAGTTCTTC
CASKASGRLYNEQFF
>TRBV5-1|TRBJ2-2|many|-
TGCGCCAGCAGCTCGAGGACGAGTGGCGGGGAGCTGTTTTTT
CASSSRTSGGELFF
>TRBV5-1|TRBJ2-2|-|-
TGCGCCAGCAGCTTGGGAAACACTCACACCGGGGAGCTGTTTTTT
CASSLGNTHTGELFF
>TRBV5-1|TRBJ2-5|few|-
TGCGCCAGCAGCTTGGAAGGCAGGCGGCCAGAGACCCAGTACTTC
CASSLEGRRPETQYF
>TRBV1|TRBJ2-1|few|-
TGCACCACGCACCTAGCGGGAGTTTTCTTCGTGGCCTTTGAGCAGTTCTTC
CTTHLAGVFFVAFEQFF
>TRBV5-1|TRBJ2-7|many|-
TGCGCCAGCAGCTTGTTGGGTGGAACCTACGAGCAGTACTTC
CASSLLGGTYEQYF
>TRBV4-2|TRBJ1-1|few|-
TGTGCCAGCAGCCCCACAGGGTTGGGGAACACTGAAGCTTTCTTT
CASSPTGLGNTEAFF
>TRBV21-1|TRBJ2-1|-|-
TGTGCCAGCCAGACGAGGGGTGAGCAGTTCTTC
CASQTRGEQFF
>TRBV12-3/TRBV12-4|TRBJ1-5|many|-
TGTGCCAGCAGACACGGTAGCAATCAGCCCCAGCATTTT
CASRHGSNQPQHF
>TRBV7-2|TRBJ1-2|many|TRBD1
TGTGCCAGCAAGGGGACAGGGGCCCTTTTGAACTATGGCTACACCTTC
CASKGTGALLNYGYTF
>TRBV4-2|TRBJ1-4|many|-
TGTGCCAGCAGCCAAGCCAGGGACGATCAGGCAAAACTGTTTTTT
CASSQARDDQAKLFF
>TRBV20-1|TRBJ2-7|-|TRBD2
TGCAGTGCTGCCCTTCTCGCGGGAGGGCTCTACGAGCAGTACTTC
CSAALLAGGLYEQYF
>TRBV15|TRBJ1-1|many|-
TGTGCCACCAGCAGAGCGAAGGGTGAAGCTTTCTTT
CATSRAKGEAFF
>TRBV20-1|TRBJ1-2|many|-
TGCAGTGCTACAGGGGCCGGCTATGGCTACACCTTC
CSATGAGYGYTF
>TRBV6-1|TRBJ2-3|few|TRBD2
TGTGCCAGCAGACGCGGGAGGACCACAGATACGCAGTATTTT
CASRRGRTTDTQYF
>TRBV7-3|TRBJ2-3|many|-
TGTGCCAGCAGCTTAATGGGGGGGCGGGCAGATACGCAGTATTTT
CASSLMGGRADTQYF
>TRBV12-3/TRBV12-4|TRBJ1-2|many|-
TGTGCCAGCAGTTTTTGGGGGGCCGGTGGCTACACCTTC
CASSFWGAGGYTF
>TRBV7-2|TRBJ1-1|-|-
TGTGCCAGCAGCTTCCTTGGGGGGAACACTGAAGCTTTCTTT
CASSFLGGNTEAFF
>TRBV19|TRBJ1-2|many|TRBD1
TGTGCCACCTCGACAGGGTTTGCCTATGGCTACACCTTC
CATSTGFAYGYTF
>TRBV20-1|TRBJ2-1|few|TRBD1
TGCAGTGCTGGCCGTCCCCGGACAGGGAATGAGCAGTTCTTC
CSAGRPRTGNEQFF
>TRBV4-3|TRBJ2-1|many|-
TGCGCCAGCAGCAAGTTTAGCGTGCCCTCCTACAATGAGCAGTTCTTC
CASSKFSVPSYNEQFF
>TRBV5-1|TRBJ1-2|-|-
TGCGCCAGCAGCTTGGCGGGGGGCGTGGATGGCTACACCTTC
CASSLAGGVDGYTF
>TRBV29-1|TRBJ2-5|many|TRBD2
TGCAGCGTTGAAACGGGACTAGCGTACCAAGAGACCCAGTACTTC
CSVETGLAYQETQYF
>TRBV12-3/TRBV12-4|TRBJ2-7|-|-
TGTGCCAGCAGTCCTCTTTCGGGAACCGCCTACGAGCAGTACTTC
CASSPLSGTAYEQYF
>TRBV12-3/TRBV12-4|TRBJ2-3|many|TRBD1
TGTGCCAGCACCTTGGACAGGGGACCAGATACGCAGTATTTT
CASTLDRGPDTQYF
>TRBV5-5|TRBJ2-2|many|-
TGTGCCAGCAGCCCGAGGGGGGGCTATGGCACCGGGGAGCTGTTTTTT
CASSPRGGYGTGELFF
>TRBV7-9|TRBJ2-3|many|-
TGTGCCAGCAGCTTGCCGGGAGGCACAGATACGCAGTATTTT
CASSLPGGTDTQYF
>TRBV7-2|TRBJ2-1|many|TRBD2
TGTGCCAGCAGCTTAGCGTCGACTAGCGGGGCCTACAATGAGCAGTTCTTC
CASSLASTSGAYNEQFF
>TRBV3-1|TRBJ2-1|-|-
TGTGCCAGCAGCCAAGCGGGGTTCTCCTACAATGAGCAGTTCTTC
CASSQAGFSYNEQFF
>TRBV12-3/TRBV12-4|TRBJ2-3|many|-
TGTGCCAGCAGTCAGCTGGGGTTCACAGATACGCAGTATTTT
CASSQLGFTDTQYF
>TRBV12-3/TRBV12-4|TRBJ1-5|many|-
TGTGCCAGCAGGGAACAGGGAATCAATCAGCCCCAGCATTTT
CASREQGINQPQHF
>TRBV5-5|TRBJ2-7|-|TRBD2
TGTGCCAGCAGCTTTTTCCTAGCGGGAGCCGTGGGTGAGCAGTACTTC
CASSFFLAGAVGEQYF
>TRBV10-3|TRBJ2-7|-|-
TGTGCCATCAGTCATACATCCGACGAGCAGTACTTC
CAISHTSDEQYF
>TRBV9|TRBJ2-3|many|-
TGTGCCAGCAGCCCCAGCCTCAGCACAGATACGCAGTATTTT
CASSPSLSTDTQYF
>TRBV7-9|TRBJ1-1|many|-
TGTGCCAGCAGCCCTAGGTTCGGAGGAGGCCGCACTGAAGCTTTCTTT
CASSPRFGGGRTEAFF
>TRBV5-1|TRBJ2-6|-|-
TGCGCCAGCAGCCGTGGGGACTCTGGGGCCAACGTCCTGACTTTC
CASSRGDSGANVLTF
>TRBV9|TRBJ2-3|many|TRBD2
TGTGCCAGCAGCAAGGATAGCGGGAGGGGTACAGATACGCAGTATTTT
CASSKDSGRGTDTQYF
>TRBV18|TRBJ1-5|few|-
TGTGCCAGCTCACGGGCAGGCAGCAATCAGCCCCAGCATTTT
CASSRAGSNQPQHF
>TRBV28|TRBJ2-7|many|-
TGTGCCAGCAGTTTTCTTCCAGGGAGCTCCTACGAGCAGTACTTC
CASSFLPGSSYEQYF
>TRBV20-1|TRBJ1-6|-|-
TGCAGTGCTCTTGACAGCTCCTATAATTCACCCCTCCACTTT
CSALDSSYNSPLHF
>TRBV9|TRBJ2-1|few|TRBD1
TGTGCCAGCAGCCACCCTCTCCACAGACAGGGGTACAATGAGCAGTTCTTC
CASSHPLHRQGYNEQFF
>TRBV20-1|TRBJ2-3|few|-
TGCAGTGCTAGGGTGGACAGAGTCACAGATACGCAGTATTTT
CSARVDRVTDTQYF
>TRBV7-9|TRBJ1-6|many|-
TGTGCCAGCAGCTACACTAGTCGGGACCCCAATTCACCCCTCCACTTT
CASSYTSRDPNSPLHF